This TCR beta chain was identified in a study of CD8 T cells in ankylosing spondylitis. Findings and caveats of the study: Peripheral blood samples showed relatively rare disease-linked clones, and these clones were CD8+. The clones that were linked to disease were reported to be significantly enriched in matched synovial fluid samples from ankylosing spondylitis patients.

This clonotype was counted ten times or more. Its target is not known. Preparation of TCR beta libraries was done by quantitative 5'-RACE with molecular barcodes. TCRdb re-derived calls from the 5' RACE reads in MiXCR, one entry per CDR3 protein. The profile shows some 54,000 distinct CDR3 sequences, 6% to 7.5% of them singletons. The CDR3 sequence is 14 residues long. Trimming shortened V by 6 bases and J by 2 bases, and 13 bases separated the two germline ends. CDR1 and CDR2 from the germline V gene are MNHEY and SMNVEV (reference sequence). The specimen sequenced was blood, either unsorted or a sorted T cell fraction (not recorded which). The chain links TRBV27 to TRBJ2-5, with no clear D. The sequence was obtained from a female donor with ankylosing spondylitis or in good health (not recorded which). The CDR3 DNA sequence: TGTGCCAGCAGCCCTTTCTCAGCGCAAGAGACCCAGTACTTC. Its protein product is CASSPFSAQETQYF.